This record looks at one TCR beta chain sequence and its context. Its target is not known. 13 Jbeta primers and 60 Vbeta primers were used for the PCR. Repertoires were generated with immunoSEQ multiplex PCR, while TCRdb's copy carries only in-frame clones and drops some. This sample has over 100,000 clones, with roughly 88% found just once. This specimen belongs to a study of cytomegalovirus exposure and HLA in healthy donors. Germline CDR1 reads MNHEY; CDR2 reads SMNVEV (reference sequence). This CDR3 contains 14 residues. V lost 4 bases and J lost 7; bases outside the gene matches: 5. Study findings and constraints: The study reported that TCR beta sequences accurately predicted HLA-A and HLA-B alleles in most subjects. A later analysis associated 16,000 or so TCR beta sequences with HLA alleles at a 0.05 false discovery rate. Later on, an analysis showed TCR association rates differing by HLA locus, with DRB1 the most and HLA-C the fewest. Later analysis indicated greater clonal expansion among HLA-associated TCR beta chains than among equally common other chains.

V and J are TRBV27 and TRBJ2-4; TRBD2 agrees at 9 bases. The source is a woman aged 18-29 years in good health and CMV-seropositive. The sequenced sample was PBMCs. The CDR3 DNA follows: TGTGCCAGCAGTTATGCGGGGGGGGCGAACATTCAGTACTTC. It encodes CASSYAGGANIQYF.